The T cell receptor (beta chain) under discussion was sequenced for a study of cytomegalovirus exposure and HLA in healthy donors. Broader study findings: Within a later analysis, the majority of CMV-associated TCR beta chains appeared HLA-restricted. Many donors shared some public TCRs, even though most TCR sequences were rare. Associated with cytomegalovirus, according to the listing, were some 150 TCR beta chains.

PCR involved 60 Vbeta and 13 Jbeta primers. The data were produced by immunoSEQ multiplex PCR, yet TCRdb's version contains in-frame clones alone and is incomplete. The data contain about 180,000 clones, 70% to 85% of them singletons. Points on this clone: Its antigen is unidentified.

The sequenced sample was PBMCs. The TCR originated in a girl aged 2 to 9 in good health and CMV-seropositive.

The CDR3 DNA reads as TGTGCCAGCAGTTTATTGCCCCTTAGAAAGCGGGGGACGCAGTATTTT. Its protein is CASSLLPLRKRGTQYF. J is TRBJ2-3 and V is TRBV27; 8 bases line up with TRBD2. The length of the CDR3 is 16 residues. Germline V CDR1 and CDR2: MNHEY, SMNVEV (reference sequence). Trimming cost V 1 base and J 9 bases; bases outside gene matches: 12.